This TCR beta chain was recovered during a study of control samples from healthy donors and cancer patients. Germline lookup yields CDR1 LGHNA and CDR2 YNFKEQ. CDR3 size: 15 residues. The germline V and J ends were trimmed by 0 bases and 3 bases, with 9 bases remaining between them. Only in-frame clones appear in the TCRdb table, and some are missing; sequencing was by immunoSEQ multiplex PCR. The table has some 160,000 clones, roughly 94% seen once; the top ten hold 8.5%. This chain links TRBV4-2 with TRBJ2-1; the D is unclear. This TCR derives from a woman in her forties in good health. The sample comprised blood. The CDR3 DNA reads TGTGCCAGCAGCCAAGATATGGGCGGCTACAATGAGCAGTTCTTC. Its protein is CASSQDMGGYNEQFF.